This T cell receptor (beta chain) derives from a study of regulatory T cells in long-lasting Graves disease. Time point defined: persistent/refractory GD, antithyroid drugs over 5 years with positive TRAb. PBMCs provided the RNA from which the TCR library was made. Patients were enrolled at an endocrinology department in Xi'an, China. This clonotype was counted only a few times. Library construction for TCR beta used iRepertoire HTBI primers and Arm-PCR of CDR3 regions. TCRdb re-derived calls from the multiplex PCR reads in MiXCR, one entry per CDR3 protein. The sample has over 650,000 distinct CDR3 sequences, around 32% seen once; the top ten hold under 50%. Germline CDR1 is ENHRY and CDR2 is SYGVKD. Trimming pared 6 bases from V and 0 bases from J, leaving 8 bases between. This CDR3 has 13 amino acids.

This specimen consisted of peripheral blood mononuclear cells (PBMCs), obtained when the disease was refractory, from a patient treated with antithyroid drugs. This chain joins TRBV10-3 and TRBJ1-2; D remains ambiguous. The sequence was obtained from a female donor with Graves disease. CDR3 DNA: TGTGCCATCAGGACCCGAACTAACTATGGCTACACCTTC. Amino acid sequence: CAIRTRTNYGYTF.